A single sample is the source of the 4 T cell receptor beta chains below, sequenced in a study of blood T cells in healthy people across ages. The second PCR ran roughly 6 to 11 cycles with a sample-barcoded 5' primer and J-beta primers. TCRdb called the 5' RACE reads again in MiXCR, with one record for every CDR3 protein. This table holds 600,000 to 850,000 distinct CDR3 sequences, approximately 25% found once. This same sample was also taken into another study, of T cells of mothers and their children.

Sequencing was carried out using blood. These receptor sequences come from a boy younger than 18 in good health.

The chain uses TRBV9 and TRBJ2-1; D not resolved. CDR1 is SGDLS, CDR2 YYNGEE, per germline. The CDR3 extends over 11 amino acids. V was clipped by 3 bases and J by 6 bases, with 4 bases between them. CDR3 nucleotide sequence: TGTGCCAGCAGCGACCTCAATGAGCAGTTCTTC. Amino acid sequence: CASSDLNEQFF.

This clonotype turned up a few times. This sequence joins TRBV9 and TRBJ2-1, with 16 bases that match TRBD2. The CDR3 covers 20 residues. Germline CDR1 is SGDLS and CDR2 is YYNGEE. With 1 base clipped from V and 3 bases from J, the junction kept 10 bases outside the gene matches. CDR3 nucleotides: TGTGCCAGCAGCGTATCCCTACCGGGACTAGCGGGGGGGGGCTACAATGAGCAGTTCTTC. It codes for CASSVSLPGLAGGGYNEQFF.

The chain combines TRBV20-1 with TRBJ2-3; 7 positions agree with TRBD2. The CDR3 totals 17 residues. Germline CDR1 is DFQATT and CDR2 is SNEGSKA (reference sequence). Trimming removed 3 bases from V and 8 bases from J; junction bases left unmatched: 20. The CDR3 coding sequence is TGCAGTGCTAGTCGGGGCGGTCGGGACTACCCTCCTTCTACGCAGTATTTT. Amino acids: CSASRGGRDYPPSTQYF.

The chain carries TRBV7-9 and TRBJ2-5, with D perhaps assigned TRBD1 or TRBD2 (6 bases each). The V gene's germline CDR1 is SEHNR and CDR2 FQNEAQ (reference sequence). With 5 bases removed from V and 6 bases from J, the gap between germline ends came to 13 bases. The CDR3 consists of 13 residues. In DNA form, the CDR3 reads TGTGCCAGCAGCCCACAGGGAGGAAAGACCCAGTACTTC. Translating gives CASSPQGGKTQYF.